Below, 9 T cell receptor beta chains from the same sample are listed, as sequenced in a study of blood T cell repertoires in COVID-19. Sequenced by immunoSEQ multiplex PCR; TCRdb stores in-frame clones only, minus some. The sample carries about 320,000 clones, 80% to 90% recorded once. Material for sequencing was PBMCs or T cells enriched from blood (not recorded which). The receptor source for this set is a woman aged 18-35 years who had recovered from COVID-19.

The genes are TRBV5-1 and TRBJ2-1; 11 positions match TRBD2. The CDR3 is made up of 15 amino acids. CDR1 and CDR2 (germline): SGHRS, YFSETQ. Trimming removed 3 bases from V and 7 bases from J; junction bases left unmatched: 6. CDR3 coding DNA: TGCGCCAGCAGCTCACTAGCGGGAGATGAAAATGAGCAGTTCTTC. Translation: CASSSLAGDENEQFF.

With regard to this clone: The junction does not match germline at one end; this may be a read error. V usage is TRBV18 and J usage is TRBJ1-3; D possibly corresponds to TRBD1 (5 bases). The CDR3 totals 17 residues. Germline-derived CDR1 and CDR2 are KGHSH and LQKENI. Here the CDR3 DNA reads TGTGCCAGCTCACCGGGGGGATACCCTCTCCTTGGAGACACCATATATTTT. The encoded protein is CASSPGGYPLLGDTIYF. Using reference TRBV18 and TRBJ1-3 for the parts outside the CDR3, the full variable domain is NAGVMQNPRHLVRRRGQEARLRCSPMKGHSHVYWYRQLPEEGLKFMVYLQKENIIDESGMPKERFSAEFPKEGPSILRIQQVVRGDSAAYFCASSPGGYPLLGDTIYFGEGSWLTVV.

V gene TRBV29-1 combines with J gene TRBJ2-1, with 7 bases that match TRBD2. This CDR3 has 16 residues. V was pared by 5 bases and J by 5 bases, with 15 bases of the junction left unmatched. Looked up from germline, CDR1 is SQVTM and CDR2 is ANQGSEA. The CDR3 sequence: CSVLYKGLVFDNEQFF. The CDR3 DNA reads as TGCAGCGTTCTCTATAAAGGACTAGTATTCGACAATGAGCAGTTCTTC.

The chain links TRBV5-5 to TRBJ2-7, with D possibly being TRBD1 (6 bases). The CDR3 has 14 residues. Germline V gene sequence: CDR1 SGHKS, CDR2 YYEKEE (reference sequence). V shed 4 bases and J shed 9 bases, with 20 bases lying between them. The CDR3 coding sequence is TGTGCCAGCAGCCCGCGACAGGCCGTCGGGACGCAGTACTTC. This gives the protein CASSPRQAVGTQYF.

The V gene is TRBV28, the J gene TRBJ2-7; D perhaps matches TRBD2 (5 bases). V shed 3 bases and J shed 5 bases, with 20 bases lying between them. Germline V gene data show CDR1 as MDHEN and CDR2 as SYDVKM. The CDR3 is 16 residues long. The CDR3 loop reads CASSFPLGGGSNEQYF. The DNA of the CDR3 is TGTGCCAGCAGTTTCCCCCTTGGAGGAGGTAGCAACGAGCAGTACTTC.

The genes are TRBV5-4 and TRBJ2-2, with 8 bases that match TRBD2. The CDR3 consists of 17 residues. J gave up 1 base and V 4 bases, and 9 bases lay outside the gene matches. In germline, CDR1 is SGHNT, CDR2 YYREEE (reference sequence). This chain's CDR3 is CASSLAGSGMNTGELFF. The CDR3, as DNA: TGTGCCAGCAGCCTCGCCGGTAGCGGGATGAACACCGGGGAGCTGTTTTTT.

DNA of the CDR3: TGTGCCAGCAGTCTCTTACAGGGTCGGCTGTATTTT. Protein product: CASSLLQGRLYF. This chain connects TRBV27 to TRBJ2-3, with D possibly matching TRBD1 (6 bases). The ends were cut back, 5 bases at V and 14 bases at J, with 17 bases in the middle. Per the germline V gene, CDR1 is MNHEY and CDR2 is SMNVEV (reference sequence). The CDR3 is 12 amino acids.

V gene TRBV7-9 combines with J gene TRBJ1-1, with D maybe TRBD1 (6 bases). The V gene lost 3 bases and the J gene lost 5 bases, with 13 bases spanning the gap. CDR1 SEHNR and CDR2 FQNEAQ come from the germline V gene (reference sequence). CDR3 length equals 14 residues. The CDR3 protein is CASSFRGGNTEAFF. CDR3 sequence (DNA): TGTGCCAGCAGCTTTCGGGGGGGCAATACTGAAGCTTTCTTT.

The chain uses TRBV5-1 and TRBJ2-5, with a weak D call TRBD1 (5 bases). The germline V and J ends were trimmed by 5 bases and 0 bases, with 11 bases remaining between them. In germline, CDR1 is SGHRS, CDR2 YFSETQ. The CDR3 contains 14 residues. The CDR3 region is CASSYQGDQETQYF. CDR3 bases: TGCGCCAGCAGTTATCAGGGTGACCAAGAGACCCAGTACTTC.